This TCR beta chain was obtained from a study of technical replicates of blood from several donors. This clone was seen a handful of times. V was trimmed by 3 bases and J by 4 bases, leaving 19 bases between them. This CDR3 region has 16 residues. CDR1 and CDR2 (germline): LNHDA, SQIVND (reference sequence). TCRdb keeps only in-frame clones here, not all; method: immunoSEQ multiplex PCR. This table has 9,500 to 15,000 clones, 60% to 85% appearing once. The source material was PBMCs. This sequence joins TRBV19 and TRBJ2-7, with D maybe TRBD1 (5 bases). The clonotype was recovered from a human donor in good health. CDR3 coding DNA: TGTGCCAGTAGTATTAAGTCCCTGGCAGGGTTGTACGAGCAGTACTTC. Translating gives CASSIKSLAGLYEQYF.